This is a list of T cell receptor beta chains from one sample in a study of blood T cell repertoires in COVID-19. Here immunoSEQ multiplex PCR was the method, and the copy in TCRdb shows in-frame clones only, minus some. The table lists some 200,000 clones, roughly four fifths of them singletons. The sequenced sample was peripheral blood. The receptors were sampled from a woman aged 70-85 years with COVID-19, enrolled during active disease. The CDR3 runs from the conserved cysteine through the conserved F or W. A D gene is named only where the DNA matches it firmly. Where a row states a size, it is once, few, many or the class of an expanded clone; other rows omit it.

D gene	clone size	V gene	J gene	CDR3 DNA	CDR3 protein
TRBD1	NA	TRBV6-5	TRBJ1-1	TGTGCCAGCAGTACCCGGGACAGAACCCCCAAAGCTTTCTTT	CASSTRDRTPKAFF
TRBD1	NA	TRBV27	TRBJ2-1	TGTGCCAGCAGTCTAAAGACAGGGTTCCCCTACAATGAGCAGTTCTTC	CASSLKTGFPYNEQFF
NA	once	TRBV30	TRBJ1-3	TGTGCCTGGGCGGCGAAAGGGGTCTCTGGAAACACCATATATTTT	CAWAAKGVSGNTIYF
NA	NA	TRBV10-3	TRBJ1-2	TGTGCCATCAGTGATGTCAGGGTTGGCTATGGCTACACCTTC	CAISDVRVGYGYTF
TRBD1	NA	TRBV2	TRBJ1-5	TGTGCCAGCAGTGACAGGGGGAAGAGGAATCAGCCCCAGCATTTT	CASSDRGKRNQPQHF
NA	many	TRBV24-1	TRBJ1-1	TGTGCCACCGGGAGGGGTGAAGCTTTCTTT	CATGRGEAFF
NA	few	TRBV5-6	TRBJ1-4	TGTGCCAGCAGCCCGTTGTACATGTCAACTAATGAAAAACTGTTTTTT	CASSPLYMSTNEKLFF
TRBD2	few	TRBV5-4	TRBJ2-1	TGTGCCAGCAGCTTGGAGGGACTAGCGGGGAACAATGAGCAGTTCTTC	CASSLEGLAGNNEQFF
NA	NA	TRBV30	TRBJ2-2	TGTGCCTGGACTCGGGGGAACACCGGGGAGCTGTTTTTT	CAWTRGNTGELFF
TRBD2	NA	TRBV7-2	TRBJ2-1	TGTGCCAGCAGCTTAGCCCCACTAGCGGGAGCCTACAATGAGCAGTTCTTC	CASSLAPLAGAYNEQFF
TRBD1	NA	TRBV12-3/TRBV12-4	TRBJ1-1	TGTGCCAGCAGGACAGGGACCACTGAAGCTTTCTTT	CASRTGTTEAFF
TRBD2	many	TRBV6-5	TRBJ2-5	TGTGCCAGCAGGGATAGCGGGAGGGCCGGTGAGACCCAGTACTTC	CASRDSGRAGETQYF
TRBD1	NA	TRBV19	TRBJ2-3	TGTGCCAGTTCAAAGGGGGCAGGTGATACGCAGTATTTT	CASSKGAGDTQYF
TRBD2	few	TRBV27	TRBJ2-2	TGTGCCAGCAGTTTATCGGGACTAGCGGGAGACAGTTGGTGGACCGGGGAGCTGTTTTTT	CASSLSGLAGDSWWTGELFF
TRBD1	NA	TRBV7-6	TRBJ1-6	TGTGCCAGCAGCAGAACAGGGGATAATTCACCCCTCCACTTT	CASSRTGDNSPLHF
TRBD1	NA	TRBV28	TRBJ2-7	TGTGCCAGCACCCTTCACGGGACAGTACCCTACGAGCAGTACTTC	CASTLHGTVPYEQYF